This TCR beta chain was captured by sequencing in a study of control samples from healthy donors and cancer patients. Measured with immunoSEQ multiplex PCR; TCRdb has only the in-frame clones, and not every one. The data show roughly 150,000 clones, around 90% seen once. Germline CDR1 is MNHGY and CDR2 is SVAAGI. The CDR3 is 8 amino acids. Trimming left V 11 bases short and J 2 bases short, with 1 base between. The sequenced material came from blood. V gene TRBV6-9 combines with J gene TRBJ2-7, with D uncertain. The TCR originated in a man between 18 and 35 years old in good health. The CDR3 DNA follows: TGTGCCGCCTACGAGCAGTACTTC. This codes for CAAYEQYF.